This TCR beta chain stems from a study of blood T cell repertoires in COVID-19. Germline V lookup: CDR1 ENHRY, CDR2 SYGVKD. This CDR3 region has 14 residues. Trimming pared 5 bases from V and 2 bases from J, leaving 10 bases between. TCRdb's table, derived via immunoSEQ multiplex PCR, lists solely in-frame clones and lacks some. The sample consists of 360,000 or so clones, nearly 90% of them appearing once. The sequenced sample was peripheral blood. The chain joins TRBV10-3 to TRBJ1-5; D gene ambiguous. The TCR was taken from a man between 18 and 35 years old with active or convalescent COVID-19. The DNA of the CDR3 is TGTGCCATCAGTCCTGCAGGTGGCAATCAGCCCCAGCATTTT. Its translation: CAISPAGGNQPQHF.